This paragraph covers one TCR beta chain sequence. The antigen remains undetermined. This sample is drawn from a study of shared clonotypes between healthy human individuals. The donor cohort consisted entirely of Caucasian adults residing in Nashville, Tennessee. Splitting of CD4+ cells produced CD45RA+ naive and CD45RA-negative memory subsets. The study ran the assay at deep level. Only in-frame clones appear in the TCRdb table, and some are missing; sequencing was by immunoSEQ multiplex PCR. The table shows about 980,000 clones, with 76% occurring only once. General observations from the study: Generation probabilities were higher for clonotypes shared across all four sorted-subset donors than for unshared ones.

The CDR3 extends over 15 amino acids. Germline V CDR1 and CDR2: GTSNPN, SVGIG (reference sequence). Trimming removed 4 bases from V and 0 bases from J, with 13 bases in between. Material: memory CD4+ T cells sorted from blood. Described subset: CD45RA-negative fraction. The chain joins TRBV30 to TRBJ1-3; TRBD1 is a possible D gene (5 bases). This TCR came from a man aged 18 to 30 in good health. In DNA, the CDR3 is TGTGCCTGGATTAATCCGACAGTCTCTGGAAACACCATATATTTT. Its translation is CAWINPTVSGNTIYF.